This is a list of T cell receptor beta chains from one sample in a study of radiation and T cells in renal cell carcinoma. Measured with immunoSEQ multiplex PCR; TCRdb has only the in-frame clones, and not every one. The sample lists some 150,000 clones; about nine tenths were seen once. This specimen was blood, taken from a patient whose treatment included radiotherapy and nephrectomy. The source of these receptors is a woman aged 45-59 years with renal cell carcinoma. CDR3s include the opening cysteine and the closing phenylalanine or tryptophan. D genes are given only for firm matches. Clone size is given for some rows only: seen once, a few or many times, or a class if the clone is expanded.

J,D,V,length,size,DNA,CDR3
TRBJ2-4,TRBD1,TRBV5-1,16,NA,TGCGCCAGCAGCGCTCCGGGACAGGATGCCAAAAACATTCAGTACTTC,CASSAPGQDAKNIQYF
TRBJ1-2,NA,TRBV5-6,11,NA,TGTGCCAGCAGCTTGTCCTATGGCTACACCTTC,CASSLSYGYTF
TRBJ1-4,NA,TRBV7-2,15,NA,TGTGCCAGCAGCACAAACGGCGGGGCTGGGGAAAAACTGTTTTTT,CASSTNGGAGEKLFF
TRBJ2-1,NA,TRBV5-8,13,NA,TGTGCCAGCAGTCGGGGGTTCGACAATGAGCAGTTCTTC,CASSRGFDNEQFF
TRBJ2-7,NA,TRBV6-6,13,NA,TGTGCCAGCATTGAGACAGGTTCCTACGAGCAGTACTTC,CASIETGSYEQYF
TRBJ1-4,NA,TRBV7-2,13,NA,TGTGCCAGCAGCTTAGTCGGAACAGAAAAACTGTTTTTT,CASSLVGTEKLFF
TRBJ1-2,TRBD1,TRBV4-1,17,once,TGCGCCAGCAGCCGCAACTCGGGGACAGCAGCTAACTATGGCTACACCTTC,CASSRNSGTAANYGYTF
TRBJ1-2,NA,TRBV5-8,16,NA,TGTGCCAGCAGCTTGGCGGGTCTGACAGGACCATATGGCTACACCTTC,CASSLAGLTGPYGYTF
TRBJ2-7,NA,TRBV11-1,13,NA,TGTGCCAGCAGCTTGAGGGGAGAGGTCGAGCAGTACTTC,CASSLRGEVEQYF
TRBJ2-7,NA,TRBV21-1,13,once,TGTGCCAGCAGCACCCAACTTCCCTACGAGCAGTACTTC,CASSTQLPYEQYF
TRBJ1-2,NA,TRBV19,14,NA,TGTGCCAGTAAACCGTTGGAGGCACGGACTGGCTACACCTTC,CASKPLEARTGYTF
TRBJ1-2,NA,TRBV4-1,15,few,TGCGCCAGCAGCCAAGGCCGGGCTGGGGGGGGCGGCTACACCTTC,CASSQGRAGGGGYTF
TRBJ1-2,NA,TRBV9,13,NA,TGTGCCAGCAGCGTTTCAGGGAACTATGGCTACACCTTC,CASSVSGNYGYTF
TRBJ1-4,NA,TRBV4-2,16,once,TGTGCCAGCAGCCAAGCGGGGGGCCCAACTAATGAAAAACTGTTTTTT,CASSQAGGPTNEKLFF
TRBJ1-2,NA,TRBV18,13,NA,TGTGCCAGCTCTTCGGACAGCGGTGGTGGCTACACCTTC,CASSSDSGGGYTF
TRBJ1-1,NA,TRBV7-2,15,NA,TGTGCCAGCAGCTTAGAGTTCACTTCGAACACTGAAGCTTTCTTT,CASSLEFTSNTEAFF
TRBJ1-4,NA,TRBV19,14,NA,TGTGCCAGTAGTACAGGGGCCTCCGTTCGAAAACTGTTTTTT,CASSTGASVRKLFF
TRBJ1-6,NA,TRBV4-2,14,NA,TGTGCCAGCAGCCAAGATCTGAGGGATTCACCCCTCCACTTT,CASSQDLRDSPLHF
TRBJ1-2,NA,TRBV7-9,13,NA,TGTGCCAGCAGCCGGGGCGGGACCCAAGGCTACACCTTC,CASSRGGTQGYTF
TRBJ1-1,TRBD1,TRBV4-3,14,NA,TGCGCCAGCAGCCAGAGGACAGGGGCCACTGAAGCTTTCTTT,CASSQRTGATEAFF
TRBJ1-1,NA,TRBV29-1,14,NA,TGCAGCGTTAAGGAGCGGGGGGCGACCACTGAAGCTTTCTTT,CSVKERGATTEAFF
TRBJ1-4,TRBD1,TRBV6-5,13,few,TGTGCCAGCAGGGGGACAGCGAATGAAAAACTGTTTTTT,CASRGTANEKLFF
TRBJ1-4,TRBD1,TRBV4-2,16,once,TGTGCCAGCAGCCGACCGACAGGGGAGGCTAATGAAAAACTGTTTTTT,CASSRPTGEANEKLFF
TRBJ2-7,TRBD1,TRBV7-9,13,NA,TGTGCCAGCAGCTTAGGGACAGGGGGAGAGCAGTACTTC,CASSLGTGGEQYF
TRBJ2-2,TRBD1,TRBV19,16,NA,TGTGCCAGTAGTATACTGGGGACAGGGCGGACCGGGGAGCTGTTTTTT,CASSILGTGRTGELFF
TRBJ2-1,NA,TRBV4-1,16,NA,TGCGCCAGCAGCCAAGAAGCAGGGAGAGACTACAATGAGCAGTTCTTC,CASSQEAGRDYNEQFF
TRBJ2-3,NA,TRBV6-1,13,NA,TGTGCCAGCAGTGAAGCTAGAGAGTTAAGGCAGTATTTT,CASSEARELRQYF
TRBJ1-5,NA,TRBV30,14,NA,TGTGCCTGGACCCAGGGGAATGAAAATCAGCCCCAGCATTTT,CAWTQGNENQPQHF
TRBJ2-1,NA,TRBV6-5,14,NA,TGTGCCAGCAGTCGCCGGGCTGGGCGGGGTGAGCAGTTCTTC,CASSRRAGRGEQFF
TRBJ2-6,TRBD1,TRBV7-3,16,NA,TGTGCCAGCAGCTTACAAACAGGGGCCGGGGCCAACGTCCTGACTTTC,CASSLQTGAGANVLTF
TRBJ1-4,NA,TRBV6-4,14,NA,TGTGCCAGCAGTGGTATGGAAGGGAATGAAAAACTGTTTTTT,CASSGMEGNEKLFF
TRBJ2-1,NA,TRBV19,11,NA,TGTGCCAGTGCAGGCGACAATGAGCAGTTCTTC,CASAGDNEQFF
TRBJ1-3,NA,TRBV7-6,14,NA,TGTGCCAGCAGTGTTACGTTCTCTGGAAACACCATATATTTT,CASSVTFSGNTIYF
TRBJ2-7,TRBD2,TRBV5-1,14,NA,TGCGCCAGCAGCCCCAGCGGGGGTTCATACGAGCAGTACTTC,CASSPSGGSYEQYF